This TCR beta chain was recovered during a study of T cell changes during pregnancy in multiple sclerosis. Clones were read by immunoSEQ multiplex PCR, and TCRdb kept only the in-frame ones, dropping some. The sample includes some 44,000 clones, over 75% seen only once; the top ten take 0.7%. In germline, CDR1 is SGHTA, CDR2 FQGNSA. Germline trimming cut 4 bases from V and 1 base from J; bases unmatched to any gene: 0. This CDR3 contains 16 residues. The chain joins TRBV7-2 to TRBJ2-2; 13 nucleotides agree with TRBD2. The source is a female donor with multiple sclerosis, enrolled in a pregnancy study. The sample consisted of CD4+ T cells from peripheral blood mononuclear cells, taken before pregnancy. CDR3 DNA: TGTGCCAGCAGCTGGACTAGCGGGGGGAACACCGGGGAGCTGTTTTTT. Residues: CASSWTSGGNTGELFF.